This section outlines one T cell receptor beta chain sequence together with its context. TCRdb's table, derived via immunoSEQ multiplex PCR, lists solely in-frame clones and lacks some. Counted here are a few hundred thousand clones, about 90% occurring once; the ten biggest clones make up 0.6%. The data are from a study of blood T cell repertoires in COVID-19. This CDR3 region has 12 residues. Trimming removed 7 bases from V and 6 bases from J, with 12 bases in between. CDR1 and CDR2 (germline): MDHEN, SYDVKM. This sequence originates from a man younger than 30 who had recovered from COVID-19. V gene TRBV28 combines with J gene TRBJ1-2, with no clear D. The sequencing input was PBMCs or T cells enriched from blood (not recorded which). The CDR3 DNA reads TGTGCCAGCACAGAGACTGTGGATGGCTACACCTTC. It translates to CASTETVDGYTF.